This T cell receptor beta chain derives from a study of regulatory T cells in long-lasting Graves disease. This clonotype was detected ten times or more. V was pared by 2 bases and J by 3 bases, with 3 bases of the junction left unmatched. The CDR3 length is 15 residues. The germline V gene has CDR1 MNHEY and CDR2 SMNVEV (reference sequence). Construction of TCR beta libraries relied on iRepertoire HTBI primers and on Arm-PCR targeting CDR3 regions. MiXCR was run by TCRdb on the multiplex PCR reads, yielding one entry per CDR3 protein. The sample holds a few hundred thousand distinct CDR3 sequences, approximately 15% seen once. The time point was: newly diagnosed GD, antithyroid drugs for less than 3 months. The TCR library was made from RNA that had been extracted from PBMCs in TRIzol. An endocrinology department in Xi'an, China, recruited the patients. These same data were also listed under a study on T cells in Graves' hyperthyroidism and ophthalmopathy. In that study: Subjects aged 18 to 65 presented with newly diagnosed hyperthyroidism of less than 2 months' duration. Stable hyperthyroidism was told apart from ophthalmopathy by a model built on 13 V-J features.

The receptor was derived from a middle-aged man with Graves disease. Source: peripheral blood mononuclear cells (PBMCs), taken at new diagnosis, from a patient treated with antithyroid drugs. The rearrangement joins TRBV27 to TRBJ2-1, with 8 bases identical to TRBD1. The CDR3 loop is CASSLRDRYYNEQFF. CDR3 in DNA: TGTGCCAGCAGTTTACGGGACAGGTACTACAATGAGCAGTTCTTC.